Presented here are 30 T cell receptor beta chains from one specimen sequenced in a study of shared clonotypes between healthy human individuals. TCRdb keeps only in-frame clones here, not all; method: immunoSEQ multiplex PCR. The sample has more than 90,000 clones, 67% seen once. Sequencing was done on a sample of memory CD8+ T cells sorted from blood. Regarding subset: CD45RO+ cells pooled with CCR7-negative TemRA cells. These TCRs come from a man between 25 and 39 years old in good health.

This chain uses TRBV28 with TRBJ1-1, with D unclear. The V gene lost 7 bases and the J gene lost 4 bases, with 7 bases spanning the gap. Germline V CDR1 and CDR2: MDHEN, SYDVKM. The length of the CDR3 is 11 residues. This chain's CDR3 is CASKIGTEAFF. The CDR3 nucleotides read TGTGCCAGCAAAATAGGCACTGAAGCTTTCTTT.

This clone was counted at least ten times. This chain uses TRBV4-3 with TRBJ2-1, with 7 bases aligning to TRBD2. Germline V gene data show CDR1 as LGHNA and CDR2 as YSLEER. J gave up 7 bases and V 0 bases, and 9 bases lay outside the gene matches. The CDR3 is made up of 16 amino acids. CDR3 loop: CASSQDLGGSFNEQFF. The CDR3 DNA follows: TGCGCCAGCAGCCAAGATCTGGGCGGGAGCTTTAATGAGCAGTTCTTC.

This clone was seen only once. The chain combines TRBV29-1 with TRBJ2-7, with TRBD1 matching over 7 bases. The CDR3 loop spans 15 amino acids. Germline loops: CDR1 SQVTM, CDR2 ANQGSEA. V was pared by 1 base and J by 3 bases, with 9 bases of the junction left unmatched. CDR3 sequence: CSVEGRPGGIYEQYF. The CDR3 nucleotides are TGCAGCGTTGAAGGCAGGCCAGGGGGTATCTACGAGCAGTACTTC.

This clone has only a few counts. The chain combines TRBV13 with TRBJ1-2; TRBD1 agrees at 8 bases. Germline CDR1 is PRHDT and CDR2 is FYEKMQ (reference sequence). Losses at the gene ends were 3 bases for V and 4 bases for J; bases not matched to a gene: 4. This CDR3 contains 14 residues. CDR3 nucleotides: TGTGCCAGCAGCTTCTTACAGGGGGTCTATGGCTACACCTTC. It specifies CASSFLQGVYGYTF.

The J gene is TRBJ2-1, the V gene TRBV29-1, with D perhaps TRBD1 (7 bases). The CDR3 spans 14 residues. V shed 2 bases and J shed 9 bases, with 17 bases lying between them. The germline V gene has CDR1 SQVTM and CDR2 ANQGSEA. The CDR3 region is CSVEKMAGGGEQFF. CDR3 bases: TGCAGCGTTGAAAAGATGGCAGGGGGAGGTGAGCAGTTCTTC.

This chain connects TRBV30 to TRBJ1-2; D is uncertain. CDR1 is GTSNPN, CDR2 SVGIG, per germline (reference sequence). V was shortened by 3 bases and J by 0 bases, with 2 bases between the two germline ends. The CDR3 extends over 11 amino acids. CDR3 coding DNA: TGTGCCTGGAGACCTAACTATGGCTACACCTTC. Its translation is CAWRPNYGYTF. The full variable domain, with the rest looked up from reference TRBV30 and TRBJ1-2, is SQTIHQWPATLVQPVGSPLSLECTVEGTSNPNLYWYRQAAGRGLQLLFYSVGIGQISSEVPQNLSASRPQDRQFILSSKKLLLSDSGFYLCAWRPNYGYTFGSGTRLTVV.

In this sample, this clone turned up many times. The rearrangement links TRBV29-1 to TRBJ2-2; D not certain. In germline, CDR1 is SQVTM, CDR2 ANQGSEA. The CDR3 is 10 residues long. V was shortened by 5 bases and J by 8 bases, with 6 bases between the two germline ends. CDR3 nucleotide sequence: TGCAGCGTTATGACAGGGGAGCTGTTTTTT. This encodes CSVMTGELFF.

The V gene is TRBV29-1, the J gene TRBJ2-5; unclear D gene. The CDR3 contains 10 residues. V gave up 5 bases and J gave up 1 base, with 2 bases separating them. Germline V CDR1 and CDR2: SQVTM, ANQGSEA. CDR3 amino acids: CSVLQETQYF. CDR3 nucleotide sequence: TGCAGCGTTCTCCAAGAGACCCAGTACTTC.

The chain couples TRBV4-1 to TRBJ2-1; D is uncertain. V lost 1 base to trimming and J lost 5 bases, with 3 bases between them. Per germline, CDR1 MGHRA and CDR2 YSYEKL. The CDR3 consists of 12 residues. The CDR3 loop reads CASSQGNNEQFF. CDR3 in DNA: TGCGCCAGCAGCCAAGGTAACAATGAGCAGTTCTTC.

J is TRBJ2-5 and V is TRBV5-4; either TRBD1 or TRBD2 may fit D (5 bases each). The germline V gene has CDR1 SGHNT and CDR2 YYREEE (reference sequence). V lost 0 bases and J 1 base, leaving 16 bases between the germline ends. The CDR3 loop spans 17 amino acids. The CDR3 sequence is CASSLAGAGIPQETQYF. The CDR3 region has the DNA TGTGCCAGCAGCTTGGCCGGGGCTGGGATCCCCCAAGAGACCCAGTACTTC.

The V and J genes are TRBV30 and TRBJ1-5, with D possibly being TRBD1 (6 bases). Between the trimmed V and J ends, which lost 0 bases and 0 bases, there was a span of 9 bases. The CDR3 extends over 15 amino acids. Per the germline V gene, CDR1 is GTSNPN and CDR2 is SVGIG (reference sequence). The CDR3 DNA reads TGTGCCTGGAGTGTAGGGGGAAATAGCAATCAGCCCCAGCATTTT. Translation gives CAWSVGGNSNQPQHF.

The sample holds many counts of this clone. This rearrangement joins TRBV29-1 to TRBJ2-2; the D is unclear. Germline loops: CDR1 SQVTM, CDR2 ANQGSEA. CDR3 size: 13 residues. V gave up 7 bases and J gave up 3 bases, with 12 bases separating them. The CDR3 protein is CSANRADTGELFF. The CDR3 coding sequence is TGCAGCGCCAACCGGGCCGACACCGGGGAGCTGTTTTTT.

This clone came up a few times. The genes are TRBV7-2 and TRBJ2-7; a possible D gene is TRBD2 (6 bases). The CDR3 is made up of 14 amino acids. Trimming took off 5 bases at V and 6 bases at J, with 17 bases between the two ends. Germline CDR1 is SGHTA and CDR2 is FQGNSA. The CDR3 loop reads CASSRSGTPLEQYF. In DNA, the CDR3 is TGTGCCAGCAGCCGGTCCGGGACTCCTCTCGAGCAGTACTTC.

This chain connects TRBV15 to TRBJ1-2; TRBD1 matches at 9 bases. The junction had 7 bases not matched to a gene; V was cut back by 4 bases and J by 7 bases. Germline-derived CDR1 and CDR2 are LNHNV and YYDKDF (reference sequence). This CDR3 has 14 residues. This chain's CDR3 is CATSTGTGSGGYTF. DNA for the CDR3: TGTGCCACCAGCACCGGGACAGGGTCGGGTGGCTACACCTTC.

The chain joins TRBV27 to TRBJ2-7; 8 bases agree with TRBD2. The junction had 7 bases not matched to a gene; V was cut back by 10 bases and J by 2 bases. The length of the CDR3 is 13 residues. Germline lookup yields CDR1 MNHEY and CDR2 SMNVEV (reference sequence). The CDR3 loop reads CATAPGRAYEQYF. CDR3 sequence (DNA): TGTGCCACCGCTCCCGGGAGGGCCTACGAGCAGTACTTC.

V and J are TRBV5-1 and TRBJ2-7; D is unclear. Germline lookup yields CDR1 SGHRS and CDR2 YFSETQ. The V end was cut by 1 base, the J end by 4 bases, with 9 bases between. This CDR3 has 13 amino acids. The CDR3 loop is CASSLLGAYEQYF. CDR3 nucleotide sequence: TGCGCCAGCAGCTTGCTTGGAGCGTACGAGCAGTACTTC.

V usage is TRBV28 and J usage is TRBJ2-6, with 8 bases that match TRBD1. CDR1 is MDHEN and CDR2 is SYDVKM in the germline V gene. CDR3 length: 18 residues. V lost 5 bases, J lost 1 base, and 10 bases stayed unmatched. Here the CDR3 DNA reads TGTGCCAGCAGTAACCGACAGGGGCGCCCATCTGGGGCCAACGTCCTGACTTTC. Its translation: CASSNRQGRPSGANVLTF.

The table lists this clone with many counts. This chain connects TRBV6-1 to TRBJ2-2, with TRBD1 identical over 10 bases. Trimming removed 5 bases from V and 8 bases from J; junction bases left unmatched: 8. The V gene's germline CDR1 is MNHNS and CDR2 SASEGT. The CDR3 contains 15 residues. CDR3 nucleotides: TGTGCCAGCAGTCCCGGGACAGGGGAAATTGGGGAGCTGTTTTTT. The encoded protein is CASSPGTGEIGELFF.

This CDR3 is CASSLWGGDNYGYTF. The DNA for the CDR3 is TGTGCCAGCAGCTTATGGGGGGGAGACAACTATGGCTACACCTTC. The J gene is TRBJ1-2, the V gene TRBV11-2, with D perhaps matching TRBD1 (5 bases). The CDR3 sequence is 15 residues long. Germline loops: CDR1 SGHAT, CDR2 FQNNGV. Trimming removed 2 bases at V and 2 bases at J, with 12 bases between.

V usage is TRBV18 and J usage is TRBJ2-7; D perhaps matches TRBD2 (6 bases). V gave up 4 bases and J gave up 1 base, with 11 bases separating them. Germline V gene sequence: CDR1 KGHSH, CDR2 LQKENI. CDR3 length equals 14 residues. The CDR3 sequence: CASSLAGTSYEQYF. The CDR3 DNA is TGTGCCAGCTCACTGGCTGGGACTTCCTACGAGCAGTACTTC.

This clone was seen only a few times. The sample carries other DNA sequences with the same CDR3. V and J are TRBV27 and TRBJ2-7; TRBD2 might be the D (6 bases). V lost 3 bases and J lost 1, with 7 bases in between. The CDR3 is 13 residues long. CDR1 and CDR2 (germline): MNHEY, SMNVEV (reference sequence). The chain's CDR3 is CASSFGGSYEQYF. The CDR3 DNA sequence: TGTGCCAGCAGTTTTGGGGGGTCCTACGAGCAGTACTTC.

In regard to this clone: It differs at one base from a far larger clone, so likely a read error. The CDR3 coding sequence is TGTGCCAGCAGCCGACTTCTTGTCGAGCAGCACTTC. Translating it yields CASSRLLVEQHF. This chain uses TRBV11-2 with TRBJ2-7; no clear D. This CDR3 is built from 12 residues. Germline loops: CDR1 SGHAT, CDR2 FQNNGV.

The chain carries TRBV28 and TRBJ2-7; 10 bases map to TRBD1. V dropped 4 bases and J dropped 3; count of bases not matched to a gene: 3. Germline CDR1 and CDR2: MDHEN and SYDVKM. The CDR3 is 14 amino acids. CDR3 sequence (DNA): TGTGCCAGCAGTTACGGACAGGGGGTCTACGAGCAGTACTTC. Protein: CASSYGQGVYEQYF.

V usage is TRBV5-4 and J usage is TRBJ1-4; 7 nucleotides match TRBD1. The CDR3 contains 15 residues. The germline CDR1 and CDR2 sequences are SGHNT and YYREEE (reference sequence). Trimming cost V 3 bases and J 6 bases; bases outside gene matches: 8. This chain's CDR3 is CASSSKGATDEKLFF. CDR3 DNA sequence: TGTGCCAGCAGCTCCAAGGGGGCGACCGATGAAAAACTGTTTTTT.

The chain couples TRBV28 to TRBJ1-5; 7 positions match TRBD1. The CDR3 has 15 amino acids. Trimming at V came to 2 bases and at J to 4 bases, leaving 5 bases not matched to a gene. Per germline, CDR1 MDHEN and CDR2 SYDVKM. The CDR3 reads CASSLGTVRNQPQHF. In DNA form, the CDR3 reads TGTGCCAGCAGTTTAGGGACAGTGAGAAATCAGCCCCAGCATTTT.

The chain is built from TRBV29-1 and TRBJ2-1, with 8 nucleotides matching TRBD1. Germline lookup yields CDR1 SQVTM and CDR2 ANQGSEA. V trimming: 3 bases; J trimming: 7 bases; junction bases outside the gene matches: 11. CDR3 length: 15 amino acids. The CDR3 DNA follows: TGCAGCGTTGAGACCCAGGGGGCAGTCGCGAATGAGCAGTTCTTC. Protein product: CSVETQGAVANEQFF.

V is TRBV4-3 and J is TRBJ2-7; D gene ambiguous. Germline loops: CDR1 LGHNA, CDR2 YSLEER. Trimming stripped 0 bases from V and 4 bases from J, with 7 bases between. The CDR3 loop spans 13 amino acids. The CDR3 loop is CASSQDPDYEQYF. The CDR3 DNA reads TGCGCCAGCAGCCAAGATCCCGATTACGAGCAGTACTTC.

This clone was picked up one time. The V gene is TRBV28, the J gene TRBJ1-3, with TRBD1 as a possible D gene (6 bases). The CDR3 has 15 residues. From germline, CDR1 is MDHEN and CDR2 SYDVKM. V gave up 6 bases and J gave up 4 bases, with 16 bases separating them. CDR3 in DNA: TGTGCCAGCAGCCTCGGGGGCGGAGAGGGAAACACCATATATTTT. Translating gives CASSLGGGEGNTIYF. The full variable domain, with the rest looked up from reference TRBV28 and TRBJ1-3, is DVKVTQSSRYLVKRTGEKVFLECVQDMDHENMFWYRQDPGLGLRLIYFSYDVKMKEKGDIPEGYSVSREKKERFSLILESASTNQTSMYLCASSLGGGEGNTIYFGEGSWLTVV.

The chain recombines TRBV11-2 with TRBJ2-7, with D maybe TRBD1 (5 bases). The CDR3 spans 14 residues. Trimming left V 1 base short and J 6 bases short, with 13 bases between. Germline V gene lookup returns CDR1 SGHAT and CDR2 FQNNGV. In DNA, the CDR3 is TGTGCCAGCAGCTTAGTTAAGGGGAAAGGCGAGCAGTACTTC. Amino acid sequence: CASSLVKGKGEQYF.

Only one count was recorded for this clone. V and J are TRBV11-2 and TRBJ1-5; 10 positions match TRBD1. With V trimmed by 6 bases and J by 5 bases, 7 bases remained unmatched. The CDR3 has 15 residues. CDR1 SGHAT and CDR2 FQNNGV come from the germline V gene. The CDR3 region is CASRPLDRGHQPQHF. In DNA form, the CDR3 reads TGTGCCAGCAGGCCGCTCGACAGGGGGCATCAGCCCCAGCATTTT.